The 18 T cell receptor beta chains below come from one sample, sequenced in a study of blood T cell repertoires in COVID-19. Profiled with immunoSEQ multiplex PCR; TCRdb holds only in-frame clones, not every one. The sample gives fewer than 200,000 clones, around 84% of which show up once; 2.7% is in the top ten. Sequencing was done on a sample of peripheral blood. The receptors originated from a man aged 40-49 years with active or convalescent COVID-19.

This chain uses TRBV4-1 with TRBJ1-1; 7 positions agree with TRBD1. Germline CDR1 and CDR2: MGHRA and YSYEKL. This CDR3 comprises 16 residues. V shed 3 bases, J shed 1 base, and the junction held 8 bases outside the gene matches. The CDR3 nucleotides are TGCGCCAGCAGCCAGGATGAACAGGGGACGAACACTGAAGCTTTCTTT. Translation: CASSQDEQGTNTEAFF.

This chain uses TRBV18 with TRBJ1-4; D unresolved. The CDR3 is made up of 13 amino acids. V lost 2 bases and J 8 bases, leaving 9 bases between the germline ends. In germline, CDR1 is KGHSH, CDR2 LQKENI. CDR3 in amino acids: CASSPGEQEKLFF. CDR3 DNA sequence: TGTGCCAGCTCACCAGGGGAGCAGGAAAAACTGTTTTTT. The complete variable domain, with remaining parts taken from reference TRBV18 and TRBJ1-4, reads NAGVMQNPRHLVRRRGQEARLRCSPMKGHSHVYWYRQLPEEGLKFMVYLQKENIIDESGMPKERFSAEFPKEGPSILRIQQVVRGDSAAYFCASSPGEQEKLFFGSGTQLSVL.

The V and J genes are TRBV29-1 and TRBJ1-1, with a tentative D call TRBD1 (5 bases). The germline CDR1 and CDR2 sequences are SQVTM and ANQGSEA. This CDR3 is 12 amino acids long. Trimming pared 7 bases from V and 7 bases from J, leaving 16 bases between. This CDR3 is CSGTRDYLEAFF. CDR3 nucleotide sequence: TGCAGCGGTACCAGGGACTACCTTGAAGCTTTCTTT.

This chain uses TRBV27 with TRBJ1-1; D ambiguous. The CDR3 totals 14 residues. The ends were cut back, 1 base at V and 3 bases at J, with 9 bases in the middle. Germline CDR1 and CDR2: MNHEY and SMNVEV (reference sequence). For the CDR3, the DNA is TGTGCCAGCAGTTTATTTCCCTCGGACACTGAAGCTTTCTTT. It translates to CASSLFPSDTEAFF.

This clone was counted a few times. V usage is TRBV10-2 and J usage is TRBJ1-1, with a weak D call TRBD1 (5 bases). Germline CDR1 reads WSHSY; CDR2 reads SAAADI. Trimming took 0 bases from V and 2 from J, leaving 16 bases between them. This CDR3 spans 17 amino acids. CDR3 amino acids: CASSESRQTVLNTEAFF. For the CDR3, the DNA is TGCGCCAGCAGTGAGTCGAGACAGACAGTCCTCAACACTGAAGCTTTCTTT.

This clone was recorded a few times. This chain links TRBV7-8 with TRBJ1-6, with 8 bases matching TRBD1. Germline CDR1 is SGHVS and CDR2 is FQNEAQ. Trimming at V came to 1 base and at J to 9 bases, leaving 2 bases not matched to a gene. The CDR3 has 14 residues. The CDR3 bases are TGTGCCAGCAGCTTAGTGGGGACAGGTTCACCCCTCCACTTT. It is translated as CASSLVGTGSPLHF.

The rearrangement links TRBV6-5 to TRBJ2-3, with 7 bases aligning to TRBD1. After removal of 7 bases from V and 2 bases from J, the junction contained 6 bases not matched to a gene. There are 14 residues in the CDR3. The germline V gene has CDR1 MNHEY and CDR2 SVGAGI. This chain's CDR3 is CASIPGQYTDTQYF. The CDR3, as DNA: TGTGCCAGCATTCCGGGACAGTACACAGATACGCAGTATTTT.

In this sample, this clone turned up a few times. V usage is TRBV11-1 and J usage is TRBJ1-1, with D uncertain. The length of the CDR3 is 13 residues. Trimming took 3 bases from V and 4 from J, leaving 9 bases between them. CDR1 is SGHAT and CDR2 is FQDESV in the germline V gene (reference sequence). In nucleotides, the CDR3 is TGTGCCAGCAGCTTGAGACGGAGCACTGAAGCTTTCTTT. Amino acid sequence: CASSLRRSTEAFF.

The V and J genes are TRBV24-1 and TRBJ1-5; TRBD1 agrees at 8 bases. Germline values: CDR1 KGHDR, CDR2 SFDVKD. The ends lost 4 bases at V and 3 bases at J; junction bases unmatched: 4. This CDR3 is built from 15 residues. CDR3 in DNA: TGTGCCACCAGTGAGGGCAGGGGGCACAATCAGCCCCAGCATTTT. Protein: CATSEGRGHNQPQHF.

The chain is built from TRBV5-1 and TRBJ2-7; D perhaps matches TRBD2 (6 bases). The CDR3 has 14 residues. V shed 4 bases and J shed 1 base, with 12 bases lying between them. Germline values: CDR1 SGHRS, CDR2 YFSETQ. The CDR3 spells CASSQNSGSYEQYF. The CDR3 region has the DNA TGCGCCAGCAGCCAAAATAGCGGATCCTACGAGCAGTACTTC.

This clone was recorded once. The chain employs TRBV7-8 and TRBJ2-5; possible D gene TRBD1, 6 bases. Germline V gene data show CDR1 as SGHVS and CDR2 as FQNEAQ. This CDR3 has 15 amino acids. V lost 5 bases to trimming and J lost 5 bases, with 18 bases between them. The DNA of the CDR3 is TGTGCCAGCAGCCCTCCCGGGACAAGCGGCGAGACCCAGTACTTC. This gives the protein CASSPPGTSGETQYF.

The CDR3 reads CASGIGGNSPLHF. The CDR3 DNA follows: TGTGCCAGCGGAATTGGGGGGAATTCACCCCTCCACTTT. The J gene is TRBJ1-6, the V gene TRBV28; TRBD1 is a possible D gene (5 bases). Trimming cost V 8 bases and J 7 bases, with 12 bases left between them. Germline V lookup: CDR1 MDHEN, CDR2 SYDVKM. The CDR3 runs to 13 residues.

The genes are TRBV5-4 and TRBJ1-6, with 10 bases identical to TRBD1. After removal of 3 bases from V and 16 bases from J, the junction contained 10 bases not matched to a gene. The CDR3 extends over 14 amino acids. Germline V CDR1 and CDR2: SGHNT, YYREEE (reference sequence). In DNA form, the CDR3 reads TGTGCCAGCAGCTCCCGGGACAGGGGCCGTGAACTCCACTTT. This sequence encodes CASSSRDRGRELHF.

This sequence joins TRBV4-2 and TRBJ1-1; 9 positions match TRBD1. Trimming cost V 1 base and J 1 base; bases outside gene matches: 4. This CDR3 has 16 amino acids. Germline CDR1 is LGHNA and CDR2 is YNFKEQ. The CDR3 here is CASSQGQGVSNTEAFF. In DNA, the CDR3 is TGTGCCAGCAGCCAAGGACAGGGGGTGTCGAACACTGAAGCTTTCTTT.

The chain recombines TRBV2 with TRBJ1-1; possibly TRBD1 for D (6 bases). V lost 7 bases and J lost 1, with 10 bases in between. The germline gives CDR1 SNHLY, CDR2 FYNNEI. The CDR3 extends over 13 amino acids. CDR3 coding DNA: TGTGCCAGCAAAAACAGGGAGAACACTGAAGCTTTCTTT. It translates to CASKNRENTEAFF.

The chain is built from TRBV2 and TRBJ2-7; D gene ambiguous. CDR3 length: 12 amino acids. Germline CDR1 and CDR2: SNHLY and FYNNEI. The V gene lost 4 bases and the J gene lost 3 bases, with 7 bases spanning the gap. The CDR3 nucleotides read TGTGCCAGCAGTGTTACCTACTACGAGCAGTACTTC. Protein product: CASSVTYYEQYF.

V gene TRBV30 combines with J gene TRBJ2-1, with 8 bases lining up with TRBD2. V trimming: 0 bases; J trimming: 6 bases; junction bases outside the gene matches: 7. The CDR3 has 15 amino acids. Germline V CDR1 and CDR2: GTSNPN, SVGIG (reference sequence). In nucleotides, the CDR3 is TGTGCCTGGAGTGTAACGGCGGGGGGTTTCAATGAGCAGTTCTTC. Protein: CAWSVTAGGFNEQFF.

The chain carries TRBV9 and TRBJ1-3; D remains ambiguous. CDR3 length equals 17 residues. Germline V CDR1 and CDR2: SGDLS, YYNGEE. V lost 3 bases, J lost 1 base, and 17 bases lay in between. DNA of the CDR3: TGTGCCAGCAGCGCCGAAATAAACGCGTTATCTGGAAACACCATATATTTT. It specifies CASSAEINALSGNTIYF.